This T cell receptor beta chain is drawn from a study of blood T cell repertoires in COVID-19. For the study at large: Samples taken during acute and convalescent COVID-19 were collected in the United States, Italy and Spain.

Original processing notes: It was from reference gene primer amplification that nucleated cell counts were estimated. TCRdb's copy holds only in-frame clones and misses some; the assay was immunoSEQ multiplex PCR. D and trimming come from the DNA, and the V and J calls and clone size come from that table. The table lists 200,000 to 250,000 clones, just over 85% of them singletons. Germline-derived CDR1 and CDR2 are SGHTS and YDEGEE. CDR3 length equals 13 residues. Trimming took off 4 bases at V and 10 bases at J, with 12 bases between the two ends. J is TRBJ1-6 and V is TRBV5-8; weak D call: TRBD1 (5 bases). The sequencing input was peripheral blood. This TCR came from a man in his fifties or sixties with acute or convalescent COVID-19. The CDR3 loop reads CASSPQGHSPLHF. As DNA, the CDR3 is TGTGCCAGCAGCCCCCAGGGTCACTCACCCCTCCACTTT. The full variable domain, in which reference TRBV5-8 and TRBJ1-6 provide the parts outside the CDR3, is EAGVTQSPTHLIKTRGQQATLRCSPISGHTSVYWYQQALGLGLQFLLWYDEGEERNRGNFPPRFSGRQFPNYSSELNVNALELEDSALYLCASSPQGHSPLHFGNGTRLTVT.